Listed below are T cell receptor beta chains from one sample, sequenced in a study of blood T cell repertoires in COVID-19. Sequencing was performed with immunoSEQ multiplex PCR; in TCRdb, only in-frame clones are kept and a portion is missing. The sample shows about 240,000 clones, approximately 78% of them seen only once. Material for sequencing was peripheral blood. These receptors came from a woman aged 55-70 years with active or convalescent COVID-19. Both conserved end residues are part of each CDR3. Each record gives: V gene, J gene, clone size, D gene, CDR3 DNA, CDR3 protein. D genes are given only for firm matches. A row's size may be missing; if present it is once, few, many or a size class.

>TRBV28|TRBJ1-3|NA|NA
TGTGCCAGCAGGGTGAGGGGAAACACCATATATTTT
CASRVRGNTIYF
>TRBV19|TRBJ2-5|NA|NA
TGTGCCAGTAGTCCCGCACACAGGCACGGCCAAGAGACCCAGTACTTC
CASSPAHRHGQETQYF
>TRBV24-1|TRBJ2-2|NA|TRBD2
TGTGCCACCAGTGACCGGGGGGGCCAAGACGGGGAGCTGTTTTTT
CATSDRGGQDGELFF
>TRBV23-1|TRBJ1-1|NA|TRBD1
TGCGCCAGCAGTCAATTCCTGCAACAGGGGGGAACTGAAGCTTTCTTT
CASSQFLQQGGTEAFF
>TRBV5-5|TRBJ2-1|NA|TRBD1
TGTGCCAGCAGCTTGGTCCGACAGGGGGGTTACAATGAGCAGTTCTTC
CASSLVRQGGYNEQFF
>TRBV7-2|TRBJ1-4|once|NA
TGTGCCAGCAGCATAACCCCCACTCCCGCAACTAATGAAAAACTGTTTTTT
CASSITPTPATNEKLFF
>TRBV4-1|TRBJ2-5|NA|TRBD1
TGCGCCAGCAGCCAAGGACCCCCAGGGACAGACCAAGAGACCCAGTACTTC
CASSQGPPGTDQETQYF
>TRBV3-1/TRBV3-2|TRBJ1-1|NA|TRBD1
TGTGCCAGCATCCAGGGGGGTGAAGCTTTCTTT
CASIQGGEAFF
>TRBV5-1|TRBJ2-2|NA|NA
TGCGCCAGCAGCTTGGGACTAAACACCGGGGAGCTGTTTTTT
CASSLGLNTGELFF
>TRBV3-1/TRBV3-2|TRBJ1-1|NA|NA
TGTGCCAGCAGCCAAGGGGTGACAACCACTGAAGCTTTCTTT
CASSQGVTTTEAFF
>TRBV5-1|TRBJ2-5|many|TRBD1
TGCGCCAGCAGCTTGGCCTCAGGGGGAGAAGAGACCCAGTACTTC
CASSLASGGEETQYF
>TRBV5-4|TRBJ1-2|few|TRBD1
TGTGCCAGCCCCCAGCCTCTTGCTGGACAGGGGGCTATCTATGGCTACACCTTC
CASPQPLAGQGAIYGYTF
>TRBV7-9|TRBJ1-1|NA|NA
TGTGCCAGCAGCCCGATCAGGGAGAACACTGAAGCTTTCTTT
CASSPIRENTEAFF
>TRBV20-1|TRBJ2-7|NA|NA
TGCAGTGCTAGTCGGGAAAGCTACGAGCAGTACTTC
CSASRESYEQYF
>TRBV7-3|TRBJ2-3|NA|NA
TGTGCCAGCTCTTACCGGGGCACAGATACGCAGTATTTT
CASSYRGTDTQYF
>TRBV27|TRBJ2-7|NA|TRBD1
TGTGCCAGCAGCCGGACAGGTGAACGGTACGAGCAGTACTTC
CASSRTGERYEQYF
>TRBV19|TRBJ1-2|NA|NA
TGTGCCAGTAGTCCCTCCTTAAATTCAGGCGGCTACACCTTC
CASSPSLNSGGYTF
>TRBV7-6|TRBJ2-1|NA|TRBD2
TGTGCCAGCAGCTTAGTTTCTAGCGGGGGTCTCGAGCAGTTCTTC
CASSLVSSGGLEQFF
>TRBV12-3/TRBV12-4|TRBJ1-4|NA|NA
TGTGCCAGCAGTCGGGTTCGTAATGAAAAACTGTTTTTT
CASSRVRNEKLFF
>TRBV5-1|TRBJ2-3|once|NA
TGCGCCACCCGGGATCCCAGCCGAAACACAGATACGCAGTATTTT
CATRDPSRNTDTQYF
>TRBV9|TRBJ1-6|NA|TRBD1
TGTGCCAGCAGCGTAGCCCCTACAGGGGCAGGTAATTCACCCCTCCACTTT
CASSVAPTGAGNSPLHF
>TRBV30|TRBJ1-2|NA|NA
TGTGCCTGGACACAGGTGTTTGGTGGTGGCTACACCTTC
CAWTQVFGGGYTF
>TRBV5-4|TRBJ2-2|NA|TRBD2
TGTGCCAGCAGATCTGGGAGGGGCGGGGAGCTGTTTTTT
CASRSGRGGELFF
>TRBV7-9|TRBJ1-5|NA|NA
TGTGCCAGCAGCTTAGAGAGGAGTCAGCCCCAGCATTTT
CASSLERSQPQHF
>TRBV30|TRBJ2-5|NA|TRBD1
TGTGCCTGGAGTGCAGGGGGCGCCCAAGAGACCCAGTACTTC
CAWSAGGAQETQYF
>TRBV19|TRBJ1-2|once|NA
TGTGCCAGTAGTATTGGCAGGGGTAACTATGGCTACACCTTC
CASSIGRGNYGYTF
>TRBV30|TRBJ2-7|NA|NA
TGTGCCTGGAGTGTACCTGGGTACCAGGGGGGCTCCTACGAGCAGTACTTC
CAWSVPGYQGGSYEQYF
>TRBV18|TRBJ2-2|few|TRBD1
TGTGCCAGCTCACCAGGACAGGGGGTCACCGGGGAGCTGTTTTTT
CASSPGQGVTGELFF
>TRBV4-3|TRBJ1-1|NA|NA
TGCGCCAGCAGCCATAGCCCCAGTAGGGGATCTAACACTGAAGCTTTCTTT
CASSHSPSRGSNTEAFF
>TRBV27|TRBJ2-1|NA|TRBD2
TGTGCCAGCACTCGACTAGCGGGGGGGCCTAATGAGCAGTTCTTC
CASTRLAGGPNEQFF
>TRBV5-4|TRBJ2-7|NA|NA
TGTGCCAGCAGTCCCCACGGGGACAACTCCTACGAGCAGTACTTC
CASSPHGDNSYEQYF
>TRBV18|TRBJ1-1|NA|NA
TGTGCCAGCTCGCCGACACCCACGAACACTGAAGCTTTCTTT
CASSPTPTNTEAFF
>TRBV1|TRBJ2-1|NA|NA
TGCACCAGCAGCCAAGACGAAGGGGGCGGGACTAGCGGGGTGAACAATGAGCAGTTCTTC
CTSSQDEGGGTSGVNNEQFF
>TRBV5-1|TRBJ1-6|NA|NA
TGCGCCAGCAGCTTGGGCCCGGCCGGGTCTTACCCCGATAATTCACCCCTCCACTTT
CASSLGPAGSYPDNSPLHF
>TRBV7-9|TRBJ1-1|NA|NA
TGTGCCAGCAGCTTGTCCGTGAACACTGAAGCTTTCTTT
CASSLSVNTEAFF
>TRBV3-1/TRBV3-2|TRBJ2-1|NA|NA
TGTGCCAGCAGCCCGACCCAAGGGGGAGCCTACAATGAGCAGTTCTTC
CASSPTQGGAYNEQFF
>TRBV6-6|TRBJ2-7|once|TRBD1
TGTGCCAGCAATGTAGGACAGGGTCGGTACGAGCAGTACTTC
CASNVGQGRYEQYF
>TRBV5-8|TRBJ1-2|NA|NA
TGTGCCAGCAGCTTGACACCTAGTGGCTACACCTTC
CASSLTPSGYTF
>TRBV10-3|TRBJ1-5|NA|TRBD1
TGTGCCATCAGTGCGACGGACAGGGGTGCCTATCAGCCCCAGCATTTT
CAISATDRGAYQPQHF
>TRBV18|TRBJ2-7|NA|TRBD1
TGTGCCAGCTCGGGACAGGGGGGGTACGAGCAGTACTTC
CASSGQGGYEQYF
>TRBV7-9|TRBJ1-6|NA|NA
TGTGCCAGCAGCTTGGCTACAGGGTCGGGTTCACCCCTCCACTTT
CASSLATGSGSPLHF
>TRBV5-6|TRBJ1-1|NA|NA
TGTGCCAGCAGCATTTGGAGCACTGAAGCTTTCTTT
CASSIWSTEAFF
>TRBV19|TRBJ2-5|NA|NA
TGTGCCAGTAGTTGGGGGAGCGGGGAGACCCAGTACTTC
CASSWGSGETQYF
>TRBV19|TRBJ2-3|NA|TRBD2
TGTGCCAGTAGTCTGCGAATACTAGCGGGGGGTGCAGATACGCAGTATTTT
CASSLRILAGGADTQYF
>TRBV19|TRBJ1-5|NA|TRBD1
TGTGCCAGTAGTACCATCGACAGGGTTGGCAATCAGCCCCAGCATTTT
CASSTIDRVGNQPQHF
>TRBV3-1/TRBV3-2|TRBJ2-1|NA|NA
TGTGCCAGCAGCCAGCGTTACAATGAGCAGTTCTTC
CASSQRYNEQFF
>TRBV12-5|TRBJ2-1|few|TRBD2
TGTGCTAGTGGTTTGGTCCCAGCCCTAGCGGGGGAATACAATGAGCAGTTCTTC
CASGLVPALAGEYNEQFF
>TRBV5-1|TRBJ1-1|NA|NA
TGCGCCAGCAGCCTCAGGGGTAGTGACGTGAACACTGAAGCTTTCTTT
CASSLRGSDVNTEAFF
>TRBV7-9|TRBJ1-5|NA|TRBD1
TGTGCCAGCAGCGTCACAGGGGGCAATCAGCCCCAGCATTTT
CASSVTGGNQPQHF
>TRBV7-9|TRBJ1-2|NA|NA
TGTGCCAGCAGCTCCAACAGGGTTGGCTACACCTTC
CASSSNRVGYTF
>TRBV6-5|TRBJ1-3|NA|TRBD1
TGTGCCAGTGCGGGACAGGGGGCTGGAAACACCATATATTTT
CASAGQGAGNTIYF
>TRBV7-9|TRBJ2-3|once|NA
TGTGCCAGCAGCCCCCTCAGCACAGATACGCAGTATTTT
CASSPLSTDTQYF
>TRBV4-1|TRBJ1-1|NA|NA
TGCGCCAGCAGCCAAGATGGCATGGGGGGTACTGAAGCTTTCTTT
CASSQDGMGGTEAFF
>TRBV6-5|TRBJ1-5|NA|TRBD1
TGTGCCAGCAGTTCAGGACAGGGCAATCAGCCCCAGCATTTT
CASSSGQGNQPQHF
>TRBV7-8|TRBJ1-6|NA|TRBD1
TGTGCCAGCAGCTTAGCGGGGCAGGGGGCGTATAATTCACCCCTCCACTTT
CASSLAGQGAYNSPLHF
>TRBV6-5|TRBJ1-6|NA|NA
TGTGCCAGCAGTTACTCGGGGCAGGGAGGTAATTCACCCCTCCACTTT
CASSYSGQGGNSPLHF
>TRBV7-9|TRBJ1-1|NA|NA
TGTGCCAGCAGCCGCCAAGGGGACGGCCGGGAGGCTTTCTTT
CASSRQGDGREAFF
>TRBV29-1|TRBJ1-1|once|TRBD1
TGCAGCGTTCAGGGGGTGGCAGGGGCTGAAGCTTTCTTT
CSVQGVAGAEAFF
>TRBV9|TRBJ2-3|NA|TRBD2
TGTGCCAGCCCCCTGGGAACTAGCGGGGGGCAGGGGGATACGCAGTATTTT
CASPLGTSGGQGDTQYF